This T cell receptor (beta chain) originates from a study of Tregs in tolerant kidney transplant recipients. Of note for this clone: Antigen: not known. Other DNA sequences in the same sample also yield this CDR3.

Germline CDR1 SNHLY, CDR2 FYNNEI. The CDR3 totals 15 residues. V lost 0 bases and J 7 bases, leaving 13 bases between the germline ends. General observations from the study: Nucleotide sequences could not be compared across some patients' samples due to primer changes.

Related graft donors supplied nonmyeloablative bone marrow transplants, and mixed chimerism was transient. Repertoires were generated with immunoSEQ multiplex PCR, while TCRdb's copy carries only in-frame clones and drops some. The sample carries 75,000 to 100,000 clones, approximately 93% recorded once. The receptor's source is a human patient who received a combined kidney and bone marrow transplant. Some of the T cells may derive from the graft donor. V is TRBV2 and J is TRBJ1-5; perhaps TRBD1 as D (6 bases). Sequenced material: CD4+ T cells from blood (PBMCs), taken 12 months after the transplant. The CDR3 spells CASSEARGAGQPQHF. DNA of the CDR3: TGTGCCAGCAGTGAAGCGCGGGGGGCCGGACAGCCCCAGCATTTT.